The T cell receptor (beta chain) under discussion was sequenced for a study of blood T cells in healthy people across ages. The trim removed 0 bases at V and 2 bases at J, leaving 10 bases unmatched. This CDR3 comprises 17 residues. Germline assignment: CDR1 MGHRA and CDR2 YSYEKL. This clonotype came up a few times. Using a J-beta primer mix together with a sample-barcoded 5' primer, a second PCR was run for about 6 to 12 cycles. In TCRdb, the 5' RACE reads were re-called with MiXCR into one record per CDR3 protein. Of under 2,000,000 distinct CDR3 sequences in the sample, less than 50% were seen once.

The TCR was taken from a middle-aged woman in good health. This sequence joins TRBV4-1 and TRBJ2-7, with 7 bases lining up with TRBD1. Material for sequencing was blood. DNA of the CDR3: TGCGCCAGCAGCCAAGACCCCTCGGACAGGCCAACCTACGAGCAGTACTTC. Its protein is CASSQDPSDRPTYEQYF.